This entry lists 25 T cell receptor beta chains sequenced from one sample in a study of T cell repertoires in cytomegalovirus infection. MiXCR, applied by TCRdb to the reads, yields one record per CDR3 protein. The sample records about a million distinct CDR3 sequences, around 32% being singletons. Their antigens are not known. This specimen consisted of cultured CD8+ T cells from PBMCs, obtained from culture after CMV antigen stimulation. The receptors derive from a human donor in good health (CMV status not recorded). Some clones in this sample may be carry-over from other donors' samples.

V usage is TRBV14 and J usage is TRBJ2-1, with 8 bases aligning to TRBD1. The CDR3 has 14 amino acids. Germline V gene data show CDR1 as SGHDN and CDR2 as FVKESK. The V segment lost 1 base and the J segment 8 bases; nucleotides outside the gene matches: 4. In DNA form, the CDR3 reads TGTGCCAGCAGCCAAGTCGGGACAGGCTATGAGCAGTTCTTC. Protein sequence: CASSQVGTGYEQFF.

This clonotype was observed once. V and J are TRBV4-3 and TRBJ2-5; D remains ambiguous. The V gene's germline CDR1 is LGHNA and CDR2 YSLEER. Trimming pared 0 bases from V and 5 bases from J, leaving 13 bases between. The CDR3 consists of 15 residues. The CDR3 reads CASSQEYISEETQYF. In DNA form, the CDR3 reads TGCGCCAGCAGCCAAGAGTACATCTCGGAGGAGACCCAGTACTTC.

The chain carries TRBV27 and TRBJ2-5; D is uncertain. Germline V gene data show CDR1 as MNHEY and CDR2 as SMNVEV (reference sequence). The V gene lost 5 bases and the J gene lost 5 bases, with 9 bases spanning the gap. The CDR3 is 12 amino acids. CDR3 protein: CASSRVAETQYF. The CDR3, as DNA: TGTGCCAGCAGTCGGGTGGCGGAGACCCAGTACTTC.

The V gene is TRBV18, the J gene TRBJ2-7; 12 positions agree with TRBD1. The trim removed 8 bases at V and 7 bases at J, leaving 12 bases unmatched. The CDR3 is 15 amino acids. The germline gives CDR1 KGHSH, CDR2 LQKENI. The chain's CDR3 is CASVTMGQGAGEQYV. In nucleotides, the CDR3 is TGTGCCAGCGTCACCATGGGACAGGGGGCTGGGGAGCAGTACGTC.

The J gene is TRBJ1-1, the V gene TRBV6-5; unclear D gene. The germline V and J ends were trimmed by 3 bases and 1 base, with 9 bases remaining between them. The CDR3 length is 14 residues. Germline CDR1 reads MNHEY; CDR2 reads SVGAGI. In nucleotides, the CDR3 is TGTGCCAGCAGTTATTCGAGGGAGAACACTGAAGCTTTCTTT. Translation: CASSYSRENTEAFF.

The chain is built from TRBV20-1 and TRBJ1-1; TRBD1 is a possible D gene (5 bases). The CDR3 covers 18 residues. V was pared by 0 bases and J by 3 bases, with 23 bases between. Germline CDR1 is DFQATT and CDR2 is SNEGSKA (reference sequence). The CDR3 loop is CSARDSTMSGPGDTEAFF. For the CDR3, the DNA is TGCAGTGCTAGAGATAGCACGATGAGTGGGCCGGGGGACACTGAAGCTTTCTTT.

Here the CDR3 reads CASSSSTGFFMAFF. DNA for the CDR3: TGTGCCAGCAGCTCGTCTACAGGGTTTTTCATGGCTTTCTTT. The chain combines TRBV5-6 with TRBJ1-1, with D possibly matching TRBD1 (6 bases). The V end was cut by 3 bases, the J end by 11 bases, with 20 bases between. The CDR3 extends over 14 amino acids. Germline CDR1 reads SGHDT; CDR2 reads YYEEEE.

At least ten counts were recorded for this clonotype. This chain uses TRBV7-8 with TRBJ2-1; 10 bases fit TRBD1. The CDR3 loop spans 15 amino acids. The V gene end was trimmed by 5 bases and the J gene end by 8 bases; junction bases not matched to a gene: 9. Germline CDR1 reads SGHVS; CDR2 reads FQNEAQ. The CDR3 DNA is TGTGCCAGCAGCCCCATGGGACAGGGGTTATATGAGCAGTTCTTC. Translating gives CASSPMGQGLYEQFF.

The chain joins TRBV15 to TRBJ2-2; the D is unclear. V lost 4 bases to trimming and J lost 4 bases, with 4 bases between them. Germline V gene sequence: CDR1 LNHNV, CDR2 YYDKDF (reference sequence). This CDR3 region has 12 residues. CDR3 coding DNA: TGTGCCACCAGCATGAGCACCGGGGAGCTGTTTTTT. This gives the protein CATSMSTGELFF.

The rearrangement uses TRBV14 and TRBJ2-1; D gene uncertain. V was trimmed by 0 bases and J by 3 bases, leaving 9 bases between them. CDR1 SGHDN and CDR2 FVKESK come from the germline V gene. The CDR3 extends over 15 amino acids. CDR3 region: CASSQDRYSYNEQFF. The CDR3 nucleotides read TGTGCCAGCAGCCAAGATCGTTACAGCTACAATGAGCAGTTCTTC.

The J gene is TRBJ1-6, the V gene TRBV4-1, with unresolved D. The CDR3 totals 13 residues. CDR1 MGHRA and CDR2 YSYEKL come from the germline V gene. V was shortened by 0 bases and J by 10 bases, with 7 bases between the two germline ends. CDR3 DNA: TGCGCCAGCAGCCAAGATCGAGGGTCACCCCTCCACTTT. This codes for CASSQDRGSPLHF.

This clonotype was seen a few times. The J gene is TRBJ1-6, the V gene TRBV7-6, with D unclear. The germline V gene has CDR1 SGHVS and CDR2 FNYEAQ. The CDR3 contains 17 residues. V lost 1 base and J lost 7, with 17 bases in between. Written as DNA, the CDR3 is TGTGCCAGCAGCTTAGGAAAGGCAGCCGGGCCGAATTCACCCCTCCACTTT. Protein sequence: CASSLGKAAGPNSPLHF.

This clonotype was seen at least ten times. The CDR3 coding sequence is TGTGCCAGCAGCAGTCGTCCGGGAAATGTCGGGGAGGAGCAGTTCTTC. Translated: CASSSRPGNVGEEQFF. The rearrangement joins TRBV7-8 to TRBJ2-1; perhaps TRBD2 as D (5 bases). The V gene lost 5 bases and the J gene lost 10 bases, with 24 bases spanning the gap. The CDR3 is made up of 16 amino acids. Germline V gene data show CDR1 as SGHVS and CDR2 as FQNEAQ.

The chain has TRBV6-6 and TRBJ2-7, with 9 bases that match TRBD2. The CDR3 is made up of 18 amino acids. With V trimmed by 0 bases and J by 0 bases, 9 bases remained unmatched. Germline assignment: CDR1 MNHNY and CDR2 SVGAGI (reference sequence). CDR3 loop: CASSYSASGAHSSYEQYV. CDR3 DNA: TGTGCCAGCAGTTACTCTGCTAGCGGGGCCCACAGCTCCTACGAGCAGTACGTC.

As to this clonotype: Its ends do not fully match the called genes, so a read error is possible. This sequence joins TRBV7-3 and TRBJ2-3; possibly TRBD1 for D (6 bases). The CDR3 covers 17 residues. Germline lookup yields CDR1 SGHTA and CDR2 FQGTGA. CDR3 bases: TGTGCCAGCAGCAACCCGGACAGATCTTCTAGCACAGATACGCGGTATTTT. This gives the protein CASSNPDRSSSTDTRYF.

This sequence joins TRBV7-9 and TRBJ2-1; D gene ambiguous. Germline CDR1 and CDR2: SEHNR and FQNEAQ (reference sequence). Between the trimmed V and J ends, which lost 1 base and 3 bases, there was a span of 7 bases. The CDR3 contains 14 residues. This CDR3 reads CASSLGRVYNEQFF. Here the CDR3 DNA reads TGTGCCAGCAGCTTAGGTCGGGTCTACAATGAGCAGTTCTTC.

This clonotype was detected a few times. This chain uses TRBV2 with TRBJ2-7; TRBD2 matches 9 bases. Unmatched junction bases numbered 4, after V lost 2 bases and J lost 2 bases. Per the germline V gene, CDR1 is SNHLY and CDR2 is FYNNEI. This CDR3 contains 15 residues. The CDR3 sequence is CASSELAGSTYEQYV. The CDR3 coding sequence is TGTGCCAGCAGTGAACTAGCGGGGAGCACCTACGAGCAGTACGTC.

The chain recombines TRBV25-1 with TRBJ2-7; the D call may be TRBD1 or TRBD2 (5 bases each). Germline loops: CDR1 MGHDK, CDR2 SYGVNS. Trimming pared 2 bases from V and 4 bases from J, leaving 15 bases between. This CDR3 contains 15 residues. CDR3 loop: CASSERDLPTYEQYF. In DNA, the CDR3 is TGTGCCAGCAGTGAAAGGGACCTCCCTACTTACGAGCAGTACTTC.

Comments on this clonotype: Given the absence of the conserved phenylalanine or tryptophan at the CDR3 end, a read error is likely. This sequence joins TRBV4-3 and TRBJ2-3; tentatively, D is TRBD2 (6 bases). Between the trimmed V and J ends, which lost 3 bases and 0 bases, there was a span of 13 bases. This CDR3 has 16 residues. Germline CDR1 is LGHNA and CDR2 is YSLEER. CDR3 loop: CASSQMPGLSTDTQYS. CDR3 DNA sequence: TGCGCCAGCAGCCAGATGCCGGGACTTAGCACAGATACGCAGTATTCT.

Many counts were recorded for this clonotype. This sequence joins TRBV7-9 and TRBJ1-2; D call uncertain. With 7 bases removed from V and 3 bases from J, the gap between germline ends came to 24 bases. Per the germline V gene, CDR1 is SEHNR and CDR2 is FQNEAQ (reference sequence). This CDR3 contains 17 residues. CDR3 coding DNA: TGTGCCAGCATTAAACCTGGAGGGCCGGAGGCCGACTATGGCTACACCTTC. This encodes CASIKPGGPEADYGYTF.

V is TRBV7-2 and J is TRBJ1-5, with unresolved D. The germline V and J ends were trimmed by 4 bases and 3 bases, with 19 bases remaining between them. Looked up from germline, CDR1 is SGHTA and CDR2 is FQGNSA. The CDR3 is 17 residues long. The CDR3 protein is CASSSQITGRSNQPQHF. The CDR3 DNA is TGTGCCAGCAGCTCTCAAATAACCGGGAGATCCAATCAGCCCCAGCATTTT.

J is TRBJ2-2 and V is TRBV6-2 or TRBV6-3; 8 bases are shared with TRBD2. The germline V gene encodes CDR1 MNHEY and CDR2 SVGEGT. The V segment lost 5 bases and the J segment 2 bases; nucleotides outside the gene matches: 13. This CDR3 is 18 amino acids long. CDR3 sequence reads: CASSLPRRAGGNTGELFF. The CDR3 DNA sequence: TGTGCCAGCAGTCTACCTAGAAGGGCGGGGGGTAACACCGGGGAGCTGTTTTTT.

This clonotype was detected only a few times. V is TRBV27 and J is TRBJ1-5; 9 bases are a match to TRBD1. This CDR3 has 14 amino acids. J was trimmed by 7 bases and V by 7 bases; bases with no gene match: 8. Germline V lookup: CDR1 MNHEY, CDR2 SMNVEV (reference sequence). The CDR3: CASKKQGAYQPQHF. As DNA, the CDR3 is TGTGCCAGCAAGAAACAGGGGGCATACCAGCCCCAGCATTTT.

This clonotype was detected a few times. The chain employs TRBV27 and TRBJ1-2, with D uncertain. Trimming cost V 0 bases and J 8 bases, with 10 bases left between them. The V gene's germline CDR1 is MNHEY and CDR2 SMNVEV (reference sequence). CDR3 size: 13 residues. The CDR3 sequence: CASSLSGFHGYTF. Here the CDR3 DNA reads TGTGCCAGCAGTTTATCGGGGTTCCACGGCTACACCTTC.

The rearrangement uses TRBV6-5 and TRBJ1-3; 9 bases align to TRBD1. Germline CDR1 and CDR2: MNHEY and SVGAGI. The CDR3 contains 17 residues. After removal of 0 bases from V and 0 bases from J, the junction contained 3 bases not matched to a gene. CDR3 sequence: CASSYSGQGYSGNTIYF. DNA for the CDR3: TGTGCCAGCAGTTACTCGGGACAGGGATACTCTGGAAACACCATATATTTT.